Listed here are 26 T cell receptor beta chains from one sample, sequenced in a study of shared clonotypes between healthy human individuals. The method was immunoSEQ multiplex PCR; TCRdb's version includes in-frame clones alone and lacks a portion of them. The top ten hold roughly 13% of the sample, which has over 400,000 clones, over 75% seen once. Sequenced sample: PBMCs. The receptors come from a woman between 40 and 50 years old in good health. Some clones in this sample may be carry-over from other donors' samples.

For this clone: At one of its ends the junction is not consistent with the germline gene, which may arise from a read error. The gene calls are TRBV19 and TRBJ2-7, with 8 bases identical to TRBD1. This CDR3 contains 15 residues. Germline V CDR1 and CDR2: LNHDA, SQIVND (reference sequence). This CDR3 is CASSMKDRVSYEQCF. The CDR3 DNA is TGTGCCAGTAGTATGAAGGACAGGGTCTCCTACGAGCAGTGCTTC.

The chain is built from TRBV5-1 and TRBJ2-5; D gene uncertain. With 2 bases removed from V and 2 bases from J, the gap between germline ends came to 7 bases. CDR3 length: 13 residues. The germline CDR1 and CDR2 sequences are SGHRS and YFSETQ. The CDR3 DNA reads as TGCGCCAGCAGCTTAGGCAGACAAGAGACCCAGTACTTC. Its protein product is CASSLGRQETQYF.

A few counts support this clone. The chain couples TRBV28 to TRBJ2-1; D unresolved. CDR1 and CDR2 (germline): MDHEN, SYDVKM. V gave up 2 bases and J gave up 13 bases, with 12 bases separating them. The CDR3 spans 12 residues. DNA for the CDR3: TGTGCCAGCAGTTTACTATCAAGGATTCAGTTCTTC. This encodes CASSLLSRIQFF.

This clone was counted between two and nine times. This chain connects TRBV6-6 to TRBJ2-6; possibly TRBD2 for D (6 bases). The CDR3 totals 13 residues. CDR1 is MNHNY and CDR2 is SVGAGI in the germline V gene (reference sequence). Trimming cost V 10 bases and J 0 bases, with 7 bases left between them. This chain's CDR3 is CATGSSGANVLTF. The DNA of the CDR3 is TGTGCCACCGGGAGCTCTGGGGCCAACGTCCTGACTTTC.

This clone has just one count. The CDR3: CASSYTEQGAGNTIYF. The CDR3 nucleotides are TGTGCCAGCAGTTACACGGAACAGGGGGCTGGAAACACCATATATTTT. This chain connects TRBV6-6 to TRBJ1-3; TRBD1 matches at 8 bases. The ends lost 2 bases at V and 2 bases at J; junction bases unmatched: 5. The CDR3 totals 16 residues. CDR1 and CDR2 (germline): MNHNY, SVGAGI (reference sequence).

The CDR3 loop reads CASSGTQGQETQYF. In DNA, the CDR3 is TGCGCCAGCAGTGGCACGCAGGGGCAAGAGACCCAGTACTTC. The J gene is TRBJ2-5, the V gene TRBV10-1, with a tentative D call TRBD1 (6 bases). From germline, CDR1 is WNHNN and CDR2 SYGVQD (reference sequence). V was clipped by 4 bases and J by 2 bases, with 11 bases between them. CDR3 length: 14 amino acids.

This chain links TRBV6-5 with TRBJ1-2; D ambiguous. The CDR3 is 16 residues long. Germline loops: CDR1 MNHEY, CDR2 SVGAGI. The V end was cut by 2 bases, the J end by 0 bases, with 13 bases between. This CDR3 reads CASSYPDGRTNYGYTF. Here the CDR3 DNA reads TGTGCCAGCAGTTACCCCGACGGGAGAACTAACTATGGCTACACCTTC.

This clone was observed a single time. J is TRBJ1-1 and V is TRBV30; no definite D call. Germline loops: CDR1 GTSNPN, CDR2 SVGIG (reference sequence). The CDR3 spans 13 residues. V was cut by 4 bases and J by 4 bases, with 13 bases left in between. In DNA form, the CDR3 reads TGTGCCTGGAATCTGCTGGGGAGCACTGAAGCTTTCTTT. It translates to CAWNLLGSTEAFF.

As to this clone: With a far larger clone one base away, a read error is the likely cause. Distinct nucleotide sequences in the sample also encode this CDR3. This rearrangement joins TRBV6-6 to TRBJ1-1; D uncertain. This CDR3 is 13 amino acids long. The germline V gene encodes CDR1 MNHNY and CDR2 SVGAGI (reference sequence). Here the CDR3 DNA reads TGTGCCAGCAGTTACTCGATAAGCACTGAAGCTTCCTTT. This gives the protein CASSYSISTEASF.

For the CDR3, the DNA is TGTGCCAGCAGCCTTGGGACTTGGAGCTCCTACGAGCAGTACTTC. Its translation is CASSLGTWSSYEQYF. This chain connects TRBV7-2 to TRBJ2-7, with a tentative D call TRBD2 (6 bases). The CDR3 sequence is 15 residues long. V was trimmed by 5 bases and J by 0 bases, leaving 14 bases between them. CDR1 SGHTA and CDR2 FQGNSA come from the germline V gene.

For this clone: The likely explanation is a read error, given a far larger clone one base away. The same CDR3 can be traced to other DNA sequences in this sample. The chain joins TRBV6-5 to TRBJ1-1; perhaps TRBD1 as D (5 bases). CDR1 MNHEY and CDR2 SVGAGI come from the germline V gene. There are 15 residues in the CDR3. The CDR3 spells CASSLDGRGWTEAFF. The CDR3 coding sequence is TGTGCCAGCAGCCTCGATGGTAGGGGATGGACTGAGGCTTTCTTT.

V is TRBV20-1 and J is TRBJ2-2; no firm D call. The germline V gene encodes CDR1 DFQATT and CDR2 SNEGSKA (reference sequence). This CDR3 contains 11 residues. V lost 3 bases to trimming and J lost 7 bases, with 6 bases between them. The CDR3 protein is CSASLRGELFF. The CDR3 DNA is TGCAGTGCTAGTTTGCGCGGGGAGCTGTTTTTT.

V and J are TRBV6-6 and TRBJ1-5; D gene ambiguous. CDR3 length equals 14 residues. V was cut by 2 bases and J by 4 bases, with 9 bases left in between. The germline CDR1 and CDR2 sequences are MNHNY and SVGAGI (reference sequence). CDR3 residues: CASSYPTGNQPQHF. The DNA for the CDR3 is TGTGCCAGCAGTTACCCGACCGGTAATCAGCCCCAGCATTTT.

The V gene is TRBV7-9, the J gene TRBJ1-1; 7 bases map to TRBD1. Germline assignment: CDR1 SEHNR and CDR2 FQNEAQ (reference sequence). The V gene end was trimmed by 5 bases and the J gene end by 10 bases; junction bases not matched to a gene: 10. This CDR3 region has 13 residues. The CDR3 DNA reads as TGTGCCAGCAGCGACGGGACAGTTGGTGGAGCTTTCTTT. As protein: CASSDGTVGGAFF.

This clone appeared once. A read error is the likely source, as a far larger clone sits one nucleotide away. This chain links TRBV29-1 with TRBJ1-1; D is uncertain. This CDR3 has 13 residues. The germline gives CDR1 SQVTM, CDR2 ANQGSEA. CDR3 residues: CSVTVGLDTEALF. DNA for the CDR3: TGCAGCGTCACAGTAGGGTTAGACACTGAAGCTTTATTT.

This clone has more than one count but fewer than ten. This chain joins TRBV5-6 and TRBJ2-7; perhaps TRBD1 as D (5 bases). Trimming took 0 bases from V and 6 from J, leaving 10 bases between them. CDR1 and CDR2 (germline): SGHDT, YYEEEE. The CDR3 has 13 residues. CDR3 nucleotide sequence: TGTGCCAGCAGCTTGGAGGGGCAGGGCGAGCAGTACTTC. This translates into CASSLEGQGEQYF.

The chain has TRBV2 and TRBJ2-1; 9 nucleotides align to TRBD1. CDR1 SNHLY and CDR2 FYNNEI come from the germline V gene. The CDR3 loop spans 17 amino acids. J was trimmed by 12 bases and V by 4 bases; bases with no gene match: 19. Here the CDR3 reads CASSGGTGSAGQIAQFF. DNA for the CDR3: TGTGCCAGCAGTGGAGGGACAGGGAGCGCCGGTCAGATAGCGCAGTTCTTC.

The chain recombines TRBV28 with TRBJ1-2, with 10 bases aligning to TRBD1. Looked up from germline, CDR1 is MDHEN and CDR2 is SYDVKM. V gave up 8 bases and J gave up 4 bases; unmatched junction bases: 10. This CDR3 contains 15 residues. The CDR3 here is CASRLPRTGGYGYTF. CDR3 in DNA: TGTGCCAGCCGACTTCCTCGGACAGGGGGCTATGGCTACACCTTC.

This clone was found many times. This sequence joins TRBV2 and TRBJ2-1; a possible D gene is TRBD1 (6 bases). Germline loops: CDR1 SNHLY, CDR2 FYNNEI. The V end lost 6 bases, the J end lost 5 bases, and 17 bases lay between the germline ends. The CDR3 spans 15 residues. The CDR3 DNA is TGTGCCAGCAGCTCACTCCAGGGGTCGAACAATGAGCAGTTCTTC. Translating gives CASSSLQGSNNEQFF.

CDR3 coding DNA: TGTGCCAGCAGTTTATACGGCTACGAGCAGTACTTC. The encoded protein is CASSLYGYEQYF. The chain couples TRBV28 to TRBJ2-7; D unclear. Germline CDR1 MDHEN, CDR2 SYDVKM. Trimming pared 1 base from V and 3 bases from J, leaving 4 bases between. CDR3 length equals 12 residues.

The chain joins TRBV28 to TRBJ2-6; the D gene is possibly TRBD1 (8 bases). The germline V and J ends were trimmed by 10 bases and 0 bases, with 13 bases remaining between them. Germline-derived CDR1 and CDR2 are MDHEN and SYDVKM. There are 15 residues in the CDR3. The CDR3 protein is CAIQGGNSGANVLTF. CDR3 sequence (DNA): TGTGCCATACAGGGGGGGAACTCTGGGGCCAACGTCCTGACTTTC.

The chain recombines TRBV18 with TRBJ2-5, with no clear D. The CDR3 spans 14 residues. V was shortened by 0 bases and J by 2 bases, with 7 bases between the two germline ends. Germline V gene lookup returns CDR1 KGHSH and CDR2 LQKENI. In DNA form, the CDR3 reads TGTGCCAGCTCACCACCGAGTGGGCAAGAGACCCAGTACTTC. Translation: CASSPPSGQETQYF.

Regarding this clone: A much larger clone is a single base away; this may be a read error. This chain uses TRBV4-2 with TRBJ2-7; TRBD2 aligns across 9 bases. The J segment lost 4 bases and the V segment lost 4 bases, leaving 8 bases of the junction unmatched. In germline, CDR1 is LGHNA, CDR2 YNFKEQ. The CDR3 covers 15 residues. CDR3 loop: CASSLAGVLVYEQYF. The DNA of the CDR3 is TGTGCCAGCAGCCTAGCGGGAGTATTAGTGTACGAGCAGTACTTC.

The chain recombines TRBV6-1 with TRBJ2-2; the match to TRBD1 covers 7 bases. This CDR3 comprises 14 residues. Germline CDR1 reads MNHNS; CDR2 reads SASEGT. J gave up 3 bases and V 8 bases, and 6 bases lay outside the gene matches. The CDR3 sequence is CASPGDRDTGELFF. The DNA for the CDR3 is TGTGCCAGCCCCGGTGACAGGGACACCGGGGAGCTGTTTTTT.

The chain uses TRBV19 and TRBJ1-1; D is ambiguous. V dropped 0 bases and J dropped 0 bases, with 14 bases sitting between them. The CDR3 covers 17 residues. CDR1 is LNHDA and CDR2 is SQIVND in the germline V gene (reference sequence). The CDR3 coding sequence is TGTGCCAGTAGTATAGACCCGGAATACAGAATGAACACTGAAGCTTTCTTT. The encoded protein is CASSIDPEYRMNTEAFF. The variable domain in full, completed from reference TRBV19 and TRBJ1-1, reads DGGITQSPKYLFRKEGQNVTLSCEQNLNHDAMYWYRQDPGQGLRLIYYSQIVNDFQKGDIAEGYSVSREKKESFPLTVTSAQKNPTAFYLCASSIDPEYRMNTEAFFGQGTRLTVV.

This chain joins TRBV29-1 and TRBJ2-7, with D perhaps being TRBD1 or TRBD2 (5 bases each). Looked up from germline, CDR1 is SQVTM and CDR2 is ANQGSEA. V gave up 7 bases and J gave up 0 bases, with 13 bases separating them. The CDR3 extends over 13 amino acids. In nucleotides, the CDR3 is TGCAGCGGACGGGACCGTTACTCCTACGAGCAGTACTTC. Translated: CSGRDRYSYEQYF.